The subject of this entry is one TCR beta chain. Its antigen is not identified. The data derive from a study of T cell responses to AZD1222 COVID-19 vaccine. General observations from the study: Clonal diversity was possibly underestimated, and white British individuals and females predominated among donors. Repertoires in all cases were sampled only once the peak T cell response had passed.

This CDR3 is built from 13 residues. Germline CDR1 reads SGHDT; CDR2 reads YYEEEE. V gave up 4 bases and J gave up 5 bases, with 9 bases separating them. Sequencing was performed with immunoSEQ multiplex PCR; in TCRdb, only in-frame clones are kept and a portion is missing. The repertoire holds some 100,000 clones, with roughly 84% as singletons. V usage is TRBV5-6 and J usage is TRBJ2-2; maybe TRBD1 (6 bases). The material sequenced was peripheral blood, taken on day 0 of AZD1222 vaccination. This sequence was found in an adult in good health. The CDR3 bases are TGTGCCAGCAGCCGCGACAGGACCGGGGAGCTGTTTTTT. Its translation: CASSRDRTGELFF. The variable domain in full, completed from reference TRBV5-6 and TRBJ2-2, reads DAGVTQSPTHLIKTRGQQVTLRCSPKSGHDTVSWYQQALGQGPQFIFQYYEEEERQRGNFPDRFSGHQFPNYSSELNVNALLLGDSALYLCASSRDRTGELFFGEGSRLTVL.